The source of this T cell receptor (beta chain) is a study of cytomegalovirus exposure and HLA in healthy donors. In the study overall: Prior work identified 117 million unique TCR beta sequences in roughly 180 million T cells.

Germline V gene data show CDR1 as SGHAT and CDR2 as FQDESV (reference sequence). Trimming pared 5 bases from V and 0 bases from J, leaving 8 bases between. CDR3 size: 15 residues. The study's findings and limits: Most likely, a cluster of highly shared sequence variants arose as a sequencing artifact.

Comments on this clone: Its antigen is currently unknown.

In the PCR, 60 Vbeta and 13 Jbeta primers were used. TCRdb's copy holds only in-frame clones and misses some; the assay was immunoSEQ multiplex PCR. The sample lists some 180,000 clones, around 83% occurring once. The clonotype originates from a man between 40 and 49 years old in good health and CMV-seropositive. The sample consisted of PBMCs. The rearrangement joins TRBV11-1 to TRBJ1-6; D gene unclear. The CDR3: CASSTRDSYNSPLHF. The CDR3 DNA reads TGTGCCAGCAGCACCCGGGACTCCTATAATTCACCCCTCCACTTT.